This T cell receptor beta chain was captured in a study of blood T cell repertoires in COVID-19. About the research overall: T cells, B-cell-depleted T cells, or PBMCs provided the cDNA or gDNA that served as material.

This clone turned up a few times. V was cut by 2 bases and J by 6 bases, with 16 bases left in between. The CDR3 loop spans 15 amino acids. Germline V gene data show CDR1 as SGHAT and CDR2 as FQNNGV. TCRdb's table, derived via immunoSEQ multiplex PCR, lists solely in-frame clones and lacks some. The sample includes fewer than 150,000 clones, 85% of them seen just once. The sequencing sample was made of peripheral blood. This TCR derives from a man aged 35 to 55 with acute or convalescent COVID-19. The chain combines TRBV11-2 with TRBJ1-2; weak D call: TRBD1 (5 bases). The CDR3 region has the DNA TGTGCCAGCAGCTTAAAGGCAGGGCTCGGTCATGGCTACACCTTC. Amino acid sequence: CASSLKAGLGHGYTF.